This T cell receptor beta chain was recovered during a study of T cells expressing NK-cell markers. Study details: Source material for TCR beta repertoires consisted of sorted CD3+CD56+NKG2C+, CD3+CD56+NKG2C- and CD3+CD56-NKG2C+ T cells. One of eight sequenced donors was HCMV-seronegative; the other seven were seropositive. Findings and caveats of the study: A few donors' CD3+CD56-NKG2C+ cells were dominated by the same clonotypes.

CDR1 MGHDK and CDR2 SYGVNS come from the germline V gene. The CDR3 is 13 residues long. Using the 5' RACE reads, TCRdb records one entry per CDR3 protein without DNA. The sample holds approximately 550,000 distinct CDR3 sequences. Remarks on this clonotype: Antigen specificity is unknown.

This receptor was identified in a man in his late teens or twenties in good health. Specimen: blood T cells: a sorted CD56 or NKG2C T cell subset, CD4+ or CD8+ T cells, or bulk PBMC T cells (not recorded which). The chain carries TRBV25-1 and TRBJ2-6. The chain's CDR3 is CASRSGWANVLTF.